The next 10 T cell receptor beta chains were all read from a single sample in a study (dated by TCRdb to about 2016). Library creation used RT-PCR. The sequencer was an Illumina MiSeq. TCRdb ran its own pipeline on the public reads, namely fastp trimming at Q25 and MiXCR clone calling, and kept in-frame beta chains. CDR3 protein duplicates are merged, each entry listing the most common genes and DNA. This sample is represented by 550,000 to 750,000 distinct CDR3 sequences; 12% to 15% of them were singletons. The top ten clones comprise roughly 3.9% of the sample. The sample consisted of memory CD4+ T cells from blood. These receptors originate from a female donor in good health, serving as a healthy control.

This clonotype turned up a few times. The gene calls are TRBV20-1 and TRBJ2-2, with 13 positions matching TRBD2. The CDR3 spans 16 residues. Germline V gene data show CDR1 as DFQATT and CDR2 as SNEGSKA (reference sequence). V shed 6 bases, J shed 5 bases, and the junction held 9 bases outside the gene matches. In nucleotides, the CDR3 is TGCAGTGCCCCCAAGGGGACTAGCGGGAAGACCGGGGAGCTGTTTTTT. This encodes CSAPKGTSGKTGELFF.

The table lists this clonotype with a few counts. This chain connects TRBV18 to TRBJ2-3; D may be TRBD2 (6 bases). The CDR3 loop spans 14 amino acids. CDR1 KGHSH and CDR2 LQKENI come from the germline V gene. V was trimmed by 3 bases and J by 4 bases, leaving 11 bases between them. The CDR3 region has the DNA TGTGCCAGCTCACCCGGGCGGGGTTCAGATACGCAGTATTTT. Protein sequence: CASSPGRGSDTQYF.

This clonotype was observed a few times. The rearrangement uses TRBV27 and TRBJ2-1; 11 nucleotides match TRBD2. The CDR3 totals 15 residues. Per the germline V gene, CDR1 is MNHEY and CDR2 is SMNVEV (reference sequence). Trimming cost V 6 bases and J 8 bases; bases outside gene matches: 9. In DNA, the CDR3 is TGTGCCAGCAGGGCACTAGCGGGAGCTTTGCATGAGCAGTTCTTC. It translates to CASRALAGALHEQFF.

This clonotype appeared a few times. The rearrangement uses TRBV2 and TRBJ1-6; D is undetermined. Germline assignment: CDR1 SNHLY and CDR2 FYNNEI. The V end was cut by 4 bases, the J end by 10 bases, with 17 bases between. There are 15 residues in the CDR3. CDR3 nucleotides: TGTGCCAGCAGTGCATATGACCGAAGGACCTCACCCCTCCACTTT. Encoded protein: CASSAYDRRTSPLHF.

J is TRBJ1-5 and V is TRBV28; TRBD1 might be the D (5 bases). This CDR3 spans 17 amino acids. Trimming removed 3 bases from V and 1 base from J, with 16 bases in between. Germline V gene sequence: CDR1 MDHEN, CDR2 SYDVKM. This CDR3 is CASSFTGGGGSNQPQHF. The DNA for the CDR3 is TGTGCCAGCAGTTTCACAGGCGGGGGAGGCAGCAATCAGCCCCAGCATTTT. Variable domain in full (rest from reference TRBV28 and TRBJ1-5): DVKVTQSSRYLVKRTGEKVFLECVQDMDHENMFWYRQDPGLGLRLIYFSYDVKMKEKGDIPEGYSVSREKKERFSLILESASTNQTSMYLCASSFTGGGGSNQPQHFGDGTRLSIL.

This clonotype was found a few times. The V gene is TRBV5-1, the J gene TRBJ2-1; tentatively, D is TRBD2 (5 bases). The V gene's germline CDR1 is SGHRS and CDR2 YFSETQ. V dropped 4 bases and J dropped 2 bases, with 10 bases sitting between them. This CDR3 is 14 amino acids long. CDR3 residues: CASSVEAAYNEQFF. The CDR3 nucleotides read TGCGCCAGCAGCGTGGAGGCCGCCTACAATGAGCAGTTCTTC.

This clonotype was detected only a few times. The chain's CDR3 is CSAARGYGYTF. CDR3 in DNA: TGCAGTGCTGCCCGGGGTTATGGCTACACCTTC. V is TRBV20-1 and J is TRBJ1-2; D is unresolved. From germline, CDR1 is DFQATT and CDR2 SNEGSKA (reference sequence). The V end was cut by 5 bases, the J end by 5 bases, with 9 bases between. CDR3 size: 11 residues.

The V and J genes are TRBV7-3 and TRBJ2-7; 8 bases line up with TRBD1. V was pared by 4 bases and J by 5 bases, with 7 bases of the junction left unmatched. This CDR3 has 14 residues. Germline loops: CDR1 SGHTA, CDR2 FQGTGA. The DNA of the CDR3 is TGTGCCAGCAGCTCCGGACAGGGAACCGACGAGCAGTACTTC. Translating it yields CASSSGQGTDEQYF.

This clonotype was detected many times. The chain carries TRBV20-1 and TRBJ2-3, with 10 bases identical to TRBD2. V lost 5 bases, J lost 2 bases, and 7 bases stayed unmatched. The CDR3 has 15 residues. CDR1 DFQATT and CDR2 SNEGSKA come from the germline V gene (reference sequence). The chain's CDR3 is CSAHQREGPTDTQYF. The CDR3 coding sequence is TGCAGTGCTCATCAGCGGGAGGGCCCCACAGATACGCAGTATTTT.

The V call is TRBV7-9, the J call TRBJ1-1; D not certain. The CDR3 loop spans 13 amino acids. The V end was cut by 3 bases, the J end by 3 bases, with 8 bases between. Looked up from germline, CDR1 is SEHNR and CDR2 is FQNEAQ (reference sequence). CDR3 DNA: TGTGCCAGCAGCTTTACCCGGGACACTGAAGCTTTCTTT. It yields the protein CASSFTRDTEAFF. Combining the CDR3 with reference TRBV7-9 and TRBJ1-1 gives the whole variable domain DTGVSQNPRHKITKRGQNVTFRCDPISEHNRLYWYRQTLGQGPEFLTYFQNEAQLEKSRLLSDRFSAERPKGSFSTLEIQRTEQGDSAMYLCASSFTRDTEAFFGQGTRLTVV.